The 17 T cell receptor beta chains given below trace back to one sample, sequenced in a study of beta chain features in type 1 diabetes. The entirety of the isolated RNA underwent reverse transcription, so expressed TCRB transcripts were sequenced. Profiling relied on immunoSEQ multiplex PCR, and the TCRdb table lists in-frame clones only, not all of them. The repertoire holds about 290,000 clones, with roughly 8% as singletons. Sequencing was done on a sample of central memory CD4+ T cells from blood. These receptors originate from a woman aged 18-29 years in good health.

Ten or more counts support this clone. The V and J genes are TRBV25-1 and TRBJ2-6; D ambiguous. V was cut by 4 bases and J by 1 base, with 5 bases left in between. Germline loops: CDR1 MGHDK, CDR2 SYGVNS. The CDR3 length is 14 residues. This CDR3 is CASSGQSGANVLTF. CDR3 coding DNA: TGTGCCAGCAGTGGTCAATCTGGGGCCAACGTCCTGACTTTC.

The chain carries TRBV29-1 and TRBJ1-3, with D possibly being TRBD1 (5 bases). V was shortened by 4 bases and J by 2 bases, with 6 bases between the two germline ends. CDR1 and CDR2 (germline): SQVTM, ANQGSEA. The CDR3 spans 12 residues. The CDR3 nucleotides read TGCAGCGTTGCGGACACTGGAAACACCATATATTTT. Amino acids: CSVADTGNTIYF. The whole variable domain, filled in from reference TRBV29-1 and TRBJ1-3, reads SAVISQKPSRDICQRGTSLTIQCQVDSQVTMMFWYRQQPGQSLTLIATANQGSEATYESGFVIDKFPISRPNLTFSTLTVSNMSPEDSSIYLCSVADTGNTIYFGEGSWLTVV.

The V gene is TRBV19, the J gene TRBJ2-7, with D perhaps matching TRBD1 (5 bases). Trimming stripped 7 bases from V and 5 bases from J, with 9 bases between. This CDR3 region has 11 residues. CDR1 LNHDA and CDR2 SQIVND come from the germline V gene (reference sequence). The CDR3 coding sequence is TGTGCCAGTAAATGCAGGGACGAGCAGTACGTC. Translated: CASKCRDEQYV.

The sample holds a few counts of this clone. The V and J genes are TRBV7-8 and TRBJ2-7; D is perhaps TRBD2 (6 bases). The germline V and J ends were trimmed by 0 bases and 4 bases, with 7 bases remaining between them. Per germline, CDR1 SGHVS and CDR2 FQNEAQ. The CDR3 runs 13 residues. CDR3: CASSLARGYEQYF. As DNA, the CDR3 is TGTGCCAGCAGCTTAGCACGGGGGTACGAGCAGTACTTC.

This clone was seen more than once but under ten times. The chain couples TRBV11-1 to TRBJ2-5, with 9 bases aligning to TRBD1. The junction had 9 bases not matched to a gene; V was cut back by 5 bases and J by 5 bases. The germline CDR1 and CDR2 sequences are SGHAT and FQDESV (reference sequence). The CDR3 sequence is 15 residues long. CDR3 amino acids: CASSLPGTGRETQYF. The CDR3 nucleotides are TGTGCCAGCAGCCTCCCCGGGACAGGGAGGGAGACCCAGTACTTC. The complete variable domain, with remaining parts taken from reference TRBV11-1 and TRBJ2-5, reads EAEVAQSPRYKITEKSQAVAFWCDPISGHATLYWYRQILGQGPELLVQFQDESVVDDSQLPKDRFSAERLKGVDSTLKIQPAELGDSAMYLCASSLPGTGRETQYFGPGTRLLVL.

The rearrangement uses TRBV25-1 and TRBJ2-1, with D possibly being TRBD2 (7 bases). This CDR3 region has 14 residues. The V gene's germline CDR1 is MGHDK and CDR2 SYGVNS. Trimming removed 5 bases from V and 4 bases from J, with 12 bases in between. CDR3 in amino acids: CASSFGGAYNEQFF. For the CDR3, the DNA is TGTGCCAGCAGTTTTGGGGGGGCATACAATGAGCAGTTCTTC.

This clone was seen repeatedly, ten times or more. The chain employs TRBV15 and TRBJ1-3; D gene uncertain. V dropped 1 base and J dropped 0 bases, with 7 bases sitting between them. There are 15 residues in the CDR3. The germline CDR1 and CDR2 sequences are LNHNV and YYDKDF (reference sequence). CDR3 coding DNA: TGTGCCACCAGCAGAGTCTCTCACTCTGGAAACACCATATATTTT. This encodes CATSRVSHSGNTIYF.

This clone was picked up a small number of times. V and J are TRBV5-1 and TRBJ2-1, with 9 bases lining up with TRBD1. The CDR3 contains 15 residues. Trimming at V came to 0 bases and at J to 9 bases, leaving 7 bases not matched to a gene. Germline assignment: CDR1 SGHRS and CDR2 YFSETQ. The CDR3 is CASSLVGQGIIEQFF. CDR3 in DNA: TGCGCCAGCAGCTTGGTGGGACAGGGAATAATTGAGCAGTTCTTC.

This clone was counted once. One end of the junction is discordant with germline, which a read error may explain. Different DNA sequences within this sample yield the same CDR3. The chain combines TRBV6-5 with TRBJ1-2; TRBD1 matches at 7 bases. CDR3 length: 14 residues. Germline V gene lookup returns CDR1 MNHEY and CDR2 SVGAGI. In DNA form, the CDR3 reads TGTGCCAGCAGCTACTATGGGACAGACTATGGCTACACCTTC. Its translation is CASSYYGTDYGYTF.

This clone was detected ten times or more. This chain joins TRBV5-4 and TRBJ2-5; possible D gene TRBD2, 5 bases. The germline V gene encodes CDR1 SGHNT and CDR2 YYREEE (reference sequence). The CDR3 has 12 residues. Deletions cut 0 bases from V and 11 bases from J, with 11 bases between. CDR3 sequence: CASSLGIGLQYF. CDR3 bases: TGTGCCAGCAGCTTGGGAATCGGACTGCAGTACTTC. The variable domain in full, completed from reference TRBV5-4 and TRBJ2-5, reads ETGVTQSPTHLIKTRGQQVTLRCSSQSGHNTVSWYQQALGQGPQFIFQYYREEENGRGNFPPRFSGLQFPNYSSELNVNALELDDSALYLCASSLGIGLQYFGPGTRLLVL.

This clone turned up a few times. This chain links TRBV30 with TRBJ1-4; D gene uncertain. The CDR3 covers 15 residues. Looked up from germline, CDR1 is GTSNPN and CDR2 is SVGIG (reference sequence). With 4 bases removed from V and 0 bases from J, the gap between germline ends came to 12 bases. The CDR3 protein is CAWIGRNPTNEKLFF. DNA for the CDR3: TGTGCCTGGATAGGCAGGAACCCAACTAATGAAAAACTGTTTTTT.

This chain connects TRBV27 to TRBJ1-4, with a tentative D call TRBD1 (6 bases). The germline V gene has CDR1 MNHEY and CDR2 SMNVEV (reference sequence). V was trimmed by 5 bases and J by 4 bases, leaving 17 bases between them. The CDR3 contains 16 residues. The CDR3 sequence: CASSLLGGGDNEKLFF. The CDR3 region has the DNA TGTGCCAGCAGTCTCCTCGGTGGGGGCGATAATGAAAAACTGTTTTTT.

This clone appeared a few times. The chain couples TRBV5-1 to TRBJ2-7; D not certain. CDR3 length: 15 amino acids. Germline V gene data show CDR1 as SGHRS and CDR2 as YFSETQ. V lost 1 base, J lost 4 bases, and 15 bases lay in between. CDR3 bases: TGCGCCAGCAGCTTGACCGTCTCGGCTTGGTACGAGCAGTACTTC. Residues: CASSLTVSAWYEQYF.

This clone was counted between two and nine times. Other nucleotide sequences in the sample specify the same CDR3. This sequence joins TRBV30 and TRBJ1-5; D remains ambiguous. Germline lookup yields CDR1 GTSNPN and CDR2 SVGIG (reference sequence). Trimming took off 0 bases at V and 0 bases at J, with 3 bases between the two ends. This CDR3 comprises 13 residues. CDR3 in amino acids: CAWSVNSNQPQHF. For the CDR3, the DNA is TGTGCCTGGAGTGTAAATAGCAATCAGCCCCAGCATTTT.

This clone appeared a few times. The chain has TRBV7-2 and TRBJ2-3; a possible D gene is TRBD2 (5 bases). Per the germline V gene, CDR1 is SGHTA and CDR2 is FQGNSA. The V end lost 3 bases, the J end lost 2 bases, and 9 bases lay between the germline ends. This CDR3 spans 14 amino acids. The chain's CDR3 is CASSLGDDTDTQYF. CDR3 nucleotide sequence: TGTGCCAGCAGCTTGGGAGACGACACAGATACGCAGTATTTT.

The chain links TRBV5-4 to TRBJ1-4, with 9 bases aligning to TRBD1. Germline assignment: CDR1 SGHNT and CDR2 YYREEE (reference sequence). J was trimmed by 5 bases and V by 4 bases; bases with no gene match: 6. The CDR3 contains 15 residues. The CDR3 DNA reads TGTGCCAGCAGCGCAACCGGGACAGGGAATGAAAAACTGTTTTTT. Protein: CASSATGTGNEKLFF.

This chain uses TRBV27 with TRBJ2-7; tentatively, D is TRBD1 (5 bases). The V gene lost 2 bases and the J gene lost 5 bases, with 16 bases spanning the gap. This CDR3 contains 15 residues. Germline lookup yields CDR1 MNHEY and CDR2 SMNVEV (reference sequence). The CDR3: CASSLNRRSRDEQYF. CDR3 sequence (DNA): TGTGCCAGCAGTTTAAACAGGCGCTCCCGGGACGAGCAGTACTTC.